Listed below are T cell receptor beta chains from one sample, sequenced in a study of cytomegalovirus exposure and HLA in healthy donors. Using immunoSEQ multiplex PCR, the repertoire was profiled, and TCRdb retains in-frame clones only, with some absent. The top ten hold around an eighth of the sample, which has about 89,000 clones, less than 90% seen once. Sequencing was performed on PBMCs. The receptors stem from a young woman in good health and CMV-seropositive. Both conserved end residues are trimmed from each CDR3. A D gene is named only where the DNA matches it firmly.

TRBD1	TRBV7-2	TRBJ2-7	ASSPGQSSYEQY
NA	TRBV9	TRBJ2-3	ASSVISSQFAQY
NA	TRBV18	TRBJ2-5	ASSPGGQSETQY
NA	TRBV28	TRBJ2-7	ASSTPGTTPYEQY
NA	TRBV28	TRBJ1-6	ASSQDSSYNSPLH
NA	TRBV15	TRBJ2-3	ATSSARGSTDTQY
TRBD1	TRBV6-6	TRBJ1-2	ASSRSGGQGDYGYT
TRBD1	TRBV18	TRBJ2-2	ASSPSGTGDTGELF
NA	TRBV11-2	TRBJ2-7	ASSPLSRQGSYEQY
TRBD1	TRBV9	TRBJ1-2	ASSFLPGTDNYGYT
NA	TRBV9	TRBJ1-1	ASSPNTGGTEAF
TRBD1	TRBV5-1	TRBJ1-2	ASSPGQGAREGYT
NA	TRBV6-1	TRBJ2-3	ASSEAAGTDTQY
TRBD1	TRBV6-4	TRBJ2-7	ASSGQGYNEQY
TRBD1	TRBV7-3	TRBJ1-1	ASSEDRTNTEAF
TRBD1	TRBV5-1	TRBJ1-2	ASSLEAQGAGGYT
NA	TRBV28	TRBJ1-4	ASRLQVANEKLF
NA	TRBV4-3	TRBJ1-3	ASSQGAGLVNTIY
TRBD2	TRBV18	TRBJ2-2	ASSPRAGADTGELF
TRBD1	TRBV9	TRBJ2-2	ASSVAGTGGTGELF
TRBD1	TRBV28	TRBJ1-2	ASSLGGQGSHGYT
TRBD2	TRBV11-2	TRBJ2-5	ASSLYGGLADQETQY